The present T cell receptor (beta chain) was sequenced within a study of T cell responses to AZD1222 COVID-19 vaccine. Germline CDR1 reads LGHDT; CDR2 reads YNNKEL (reference sequence). The CDR3 runs 16 residues. The junction had 8 bases not matched to a gene; V was cut back by 4 bases and J by 7 bases. Whole-study findings and limits: The sample set comprised mostly white British donors with more females, and clonal diversity was possibly underestimated. CD4 TCRs covered the whole spike, strongest at regions 160-218 and 743-854. It was only after the peak T cell response that any repertoires were sampled. Among AZD1222 vaccinees, only five or six were seropositive at baseline.

Method: immunoSEQ multiplex PCR; TCRdb's copy keeps in-frame clones and lacks some. Of 90,000 to 150,000 clones in the sample, around 87% were seen once. Note on this clone: The antigen remains undetermined.

The chain couples TRBV3-1 (or the pseudogene TRBV3-2) to TRBJ1-6, with 9 bases matching TRBD1. This specimen was peripheral blood, taken 28 days after the second AZD1222 dose. The receptor comes from an adult who received the AZD1222 COVID-19 vaccine. The CDR3 bases are TGTGCCAGCAGCCGGGTCGCAGGACAGGGGAATTCACCCCTCCACTTT. Protein product: CASSRVAGQGNSPLHF.